These T cell receptor beta chains were read from a single sample in a study of CD8 T cells in ankylosing spondylitis. TCRdb used MiXCR to reprocess the 5' RACE reads, holding one entry per CDR3 protein. The table lists some 450,000 distinct CDR3 sequences, 17% of them singletons. The sample taken for sequencing was blood, either unsorted or a sorted T cell fraction (not recorded which). The receptors stem from a male donor with ankylosing spondylitis. Each CDR3 is given with its conserved first and last residue. Size values are once, few and many counts, or a class for expanded clones, and some rows have none.

abundance: -
v_gene: TRBV11-2
CDR3aa: CASSRIPGPENIQYF

abundance: -
v_gene: TRBV2
CDR3aa: CARETSGGAGGLQFF

abundance: -
v_gene: TRBV18
CDR3aa: CASSSTGAGNTIYF

abundance: -
v_gene: TRBV6-2/TRBV6-3
CDR3aa: CASKTGVAEQFF

abundance: few
v_gene: TRBV2
CDR3aa: CASSEGTPTTYGYTF

abundance: -
v_gene: TRBV21-1
CDR3aa: CASSKVEGQPPPSYEQYF

abundance: many
v_gene: TRBV12-3/TRBV12-4
CDR3aa: CASSLSGIEQYF

abundance: -
v_gene: TRBV4-1
CDR3aa: CASSLLGLAGNEQFF

abundance: -
v_gene: TRBV7-6
CDR3aa: CASSLQSQGSFQAPYEQYF

abundance: few
v_gene: TRBV6-1
CDR3aa: CASRRLAAYTDTQYF

abundance: -
v_gene: TRBV6-2/TRBV6-3
CDR3aa: CASSYSQQQRSPLHF

abundance: -
v_gene: TRBV6-6
CDR3aa: CASSSAQAPLHF

abundance: few
v_gene: TRBV7-2
CDR3aa: CASSVTGDYGYTF

abundance: few
v_gene: TRBV3-1
CDR3aa: CASSQDLTGGPLDTQYF

abundance: -
v_gene: TRBV20-1
CDR3aa: CSARDQRQPQETQYF

abundance: -
v_gene: TRBV7-2
CDR3aa: CASSKGLAGGRRETQYF

abundance: -
v_gene: TRBV12-3/TRBV12-4
CDR3aa: CASSYGPTGDTQYF

abundance: few
v_gene: TRBV7-9
CDR3aa: CASSLATVRSGNTIYF

abundance: -
v_gene: TRBV20-1
CDR3aa: CRSGRASYEQYF

abundance: -
v_gene: TRBV5-1
CDR3aa: CASSYDQGVDGYTF

abundance: -
v_gene: TRBV7-2
CDR3aa: CASTRVGSGELFF

abundance: few
v_gene: TRBV7-9
CDR3aa: CASRLDRPPTGELFF

abundance: -
v_gene: TRBV28
CDR3aa: CASSLGLAGALETQYF

abundance: many
v_gene: TRBV6-6
CDR3aa: CASRRTTNTEAFF

abundance: many
v_gene: TRBV18
CDR3aa: CASSPPGQGVANEQFF

abundance: few
v_gene: TRBV12-3/TRBV12-4
CDR3aa: CASSPRPEPQHF

abundance: few
v_gene: TRBV27
CDR3aa: CASRRLAVGNEQFF

abundance: many
v_gene: TRBV20-1
CDR3aa: CSARFYRGRDYTEAFF

abundance: -
v_gene: TRBV6-1
CDR3aa: CASGVQANTEAFF

abundance: few
v_gene: TRBV7-7
CDR3aa: CASSLVGPMETQYF

abundance: many
v_gene: TRBV7-9
CDR3aa: CASSPGQGAMNEQYF

abundance: -
v_gene: TRBV10-3
CDR3aa: CAISEKGPYEQYF

abundance: -
v_gene: TRBV3-1
CDR3aa: CASSPDRAGNSPLHF

abundance: -
v_gene: TRBV5-1
CDR3aa: CASSAGPHRSTDTQYF

abundance: -
v_gene: TRBV9
CDR3aa: CASSALAGGYTNTGELFF

abundance: few
v_gene: TRBV11-2
CDR3aa: CASSLVRTSGSIKDTQYF

abundance: -
v_gene: TRBV28
CDR3aa: CASSTSVVYEQYF

abundance: -
v_gene: TRBV10-3
CDR3aa: CAISADHQPQHF

abundance: few
v_gene: TRBV6-5
CDR3aa: CASSYDGTIMNTEAFF

abundance: few
v_gene: TRBV20-1
CDR3aa: CSAKRRGGNTEAFF

abundance: -
v_gene: TRBV20-1
CDR3aa: CSARSSGLGLGF

abundance: -
v_gene: TRBV5-5
CDR3aa: CASSPRLGGDGTEAFF

abundance: few
v_gene: TRBV15
CDR3aa: CATSRDPTVRARNTIYF

abundance: -
v_gene: TRBV3-1
CDR3aa: CASSQVPGTNTGELFF

abundance: many
v_gene: TRBV5-1
CDR3aa: CASSSTSGSRYEQYF

abundance: few
v_gene: TRBV10-3
CDR3aa: CAIKGSGSPYEQYF

abundance: -
v_gene: TRBV12-3/TRBV12-4
CDR3aa: CASSPRGEQPQHF

abundance: -
v_gene: TRBV20-1
CDR3aa: CSAGPSGGNTQYF